Shown below are 5 T cell receptor beta chains from a single sample sequenced in a study of technical replicates of blood from a handful of donors. The table came from immunoSEQ multiplex PCR; TCRdb's copy has only in-frame clones and leaves some out. The repertoire holds roughly 83,000 clones, with roughly 92% as singletons. Sequenced material: T cells isolated from PBMCs. These receptors were collected from a human donor in good health.

The chain carries TRBV5-4 and TRBJ2-1, with 10 nucleotides matching TRBD2. This CDR3 has 13 amino acids. Germline loops: CDR1 SGHNT, CDR2 YYREEE (reference sequence). The DNA for the CDR3 is TGTGCTCAGCAGCGGGAGGGTTACAATGAGCAGTTCTTC. Its translation is CAQQREGYNEQFF.

The chain uses TRBV29-1 and TRBJ1-1; 7 bases map to TRBD1. With 6 bases clipped from V and 4 bases from J, the junction kept 8 bases outside the gene matches. Germline assignment: CDR1 SQVTM and CDR2 ANQGSEA. This CDR3 region has 13 residues. The CDR3 sequence: CSVHRGGITEAFF. DNA of the CDR3: TGCAGCGTCCACAGGGGAGGTATCACTGAAGCTTTCTTT.

The V gene is TRBV6-6, the J gene TRBJ2-7; 9 bases fit TRBD1. The CDR3 has 15 amino acids. CDR1 MNHNY and CDR2 SVGAGI come from the germline V gene (reference sequence). Trimming cost V 8 bases and J 3 bases; bases outside gene matches: 11. The CDR3, as DNA: TGTGCCAGCTCTACTTCGGGACAGGGTGTCTACGAGCAGTACTTC. It specifies CASSTSGQGVYEQYF.

This chain connects TRBV2 to TRBJ1-4; tentatively, D is TRBD1 (6 bases). Per germline, CDR1 SNHLY and CDR2 FYNNEI. This CDR3 is 13 amino acids long. Trimming left V 11 bases short and J 0 bases short, with 10 bases between. The DNA for the CDR3 is TGTGCCCGGGGGGGCGCAACTAATGAAAAACTGTTTTTT. It translates to CARGGATNEKLFF.

This chain joins TRBV5-1 and TRBJ2-5; TRBD1 matches at 7 bases. J was trimmed by 4 bases and V by 4 bases; bases with no gene match: 4. This CDR3 has 13 amino acids. Germline V gives CDR1 SGHRS, CDR2 YFSETQ. Here the CDR3 DNA reads TGCGCCAGCAGCGCGACAGGGCCAGAGACCCAGTACTTC. Its protein product is CASSATGPETQYF.